A single T cell receptor beta chain is shown here with its context. Its antigen is undetermined. The record originates from a study of CD8 T cells in ankylosing spondylitis. Study-wide findings and caveats: Significant enrichment of disease-linked clones was reportedly seen in matched ankylosing spondylitis synovial fluid. Made up of under 10 highly homologous variants, a TCR beta motif appeared characteristic of ankylosing spondylitis blood. CD8+ cells made up the disease-linked clones, which were relatively rare in peripheral blood. Some motif variants were previously reported in reactive arthritis synovial fluid and blood.

CDR3 length equals 13 residues. Per germline, CDR1 DFQATT and CDR2 SNEGSKA (reference sequence). The V and J ends lost 6 bases and 5 bases respectively, with 16 bases between them. Using quantitative 5'-RACE with molecular barcodes, the authors made TCR beta libraries. TCRdb fed the 5' RACE reads into MiXCR, producing one record per CDR3 protein. The sample carries 700,000 to 1,000,000 distinct CDR3 sequences, approximately 12% recorded once. The TCR comes from a male donor with ankylosing spondylitis. What was sequenced was blood, either unsorted or a sorted T cell fraction (not recorded which). J is TRBJ2-5 and V is TRBV20-1, with D perhaps matching TRBD1 (6 bases). The CDR3 spells CSALVGALETQYF. The CDR3 DNA reads as TGCAGTGCGTTGGTGGGGGCTTTGGAGACCCAGTACTTC.